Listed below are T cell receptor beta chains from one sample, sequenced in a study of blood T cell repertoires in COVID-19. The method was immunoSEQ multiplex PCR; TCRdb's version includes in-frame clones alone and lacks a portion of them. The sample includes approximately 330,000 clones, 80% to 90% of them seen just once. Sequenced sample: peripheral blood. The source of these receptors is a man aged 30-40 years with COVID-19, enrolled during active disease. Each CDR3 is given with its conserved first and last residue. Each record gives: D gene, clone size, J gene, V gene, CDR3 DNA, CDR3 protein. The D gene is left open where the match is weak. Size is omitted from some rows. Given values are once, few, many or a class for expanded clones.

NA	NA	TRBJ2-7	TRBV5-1	TGCGCCAGCAGCTCATTCTCTAGCGTGAGCTCCTACGAGCAGTACTTC	CASSSFSSVSSYEQYF
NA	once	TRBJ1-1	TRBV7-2	TGTGCCAGCAGCTTCGGGGTAGGCACTGAAGCTTTCTTT	CASSFGVGTEAFF
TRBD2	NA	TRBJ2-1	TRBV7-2	TGTGCCAGCAGCTTAGAAGCACTAGCGGGAGTATATAATGAGCAGTTCTTC	CASSLEALAGVYNEQFF
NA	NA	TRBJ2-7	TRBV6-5	TGTGCCAGCAGTTACTCGAGAGGGGGTCGGGACGAGCAGTACTTC	CASSYSRGGRDEQYF
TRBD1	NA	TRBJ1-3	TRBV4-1	TGCGCCAGCAGCCAAGAATGGGGACAGGGTTCGGCTGGAAACACCATATATTTT	CASSQEWGQGSAGNTIYF
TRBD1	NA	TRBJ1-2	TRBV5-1	TGCGCCAGCAGCTTCGAGACAGGGATTGGCTACACCTTC	CASSFETGIGYTF
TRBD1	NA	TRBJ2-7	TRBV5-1	TGCGCCAGCAGCTTGGGGGACAGGGAGGAGCAGTACTTC	CASSLGDREEQYF
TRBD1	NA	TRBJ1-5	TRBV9	TGTGCCAGCAGCGATGGTACCGGGACAGGGAATCAGCCCCAGCATTTT	CASSDGTGTGNQPQHF
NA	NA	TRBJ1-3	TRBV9	TGTGCCAGCAGCACGCCACCAGACAGTAGCTCTGGAAACACCATATATTTT	CASSTPPDSSSGNTIYF
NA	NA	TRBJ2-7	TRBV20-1	TGCAGTGCCGGACTGGGGTACGAGCAGTACTTC	CSAGLGYEQYF
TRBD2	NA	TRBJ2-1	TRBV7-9	TGTGCCAGCAGCTCTTTGACTAGCGGGAGTACTCGGAATGAGCAGTTCTTC	CASSSLTSGSTRNEQFF
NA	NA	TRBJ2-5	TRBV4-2	TGTGCCAGCAGCCAAGATGTGGGAGTTTTCGGGACCCAGTACTTC	CASSQDVGVFGTQYF
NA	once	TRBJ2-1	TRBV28	TGTGCCAGCAGTTTATCAGCGGGCGGTAATGAGCAGTTCTTC	CASSLSAGGNEQFF
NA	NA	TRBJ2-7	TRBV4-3	TGCGCCAGCAGCCAAGATTGGGGCGCCGTTCGGGAGCAGTACTTC	CASSQDWGAVREQYF
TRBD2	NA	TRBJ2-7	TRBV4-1	TGCGCCAGCAGCCTAGGGACTAGCGGGACCTACGAGCAGTACTTC	CASSLGTSGTYEQYF
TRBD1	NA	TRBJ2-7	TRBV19	TGTGCCAGTAGTTCCACCGGGACAGGTGACTACGAGCAGTACTTC	CASSSTGTGDYEQYF
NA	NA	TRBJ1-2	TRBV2	TGTGCCAGCAGTCGCCCGACAGGAAACTATGGCTACACCTTC	CASSRPTGNYGYTF
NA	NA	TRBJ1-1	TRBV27	TGTGCCAGCAGTTCCAGGGTAGGTAATACTGAAGCTTTCTTT	CASSSRVGNTEAFF
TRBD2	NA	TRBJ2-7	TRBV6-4	TGTGCCAGCAGTGGGGGGGGGATCCTCCCTCTCTCCTACGAGCAGTACTTC	CASSGGGILPLSYEQYF
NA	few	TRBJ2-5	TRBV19	TGTGCCAGTAGTACCGCGACAGGCAAAGAGACCCAGTACTTC	CASSTATGKETQYF
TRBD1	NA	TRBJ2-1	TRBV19	TGTGCCAGTAGTACTCACCCGCGACAGGGGGCTATGAATGAGCAGTTCTTC	CASSTHPRQGAMNEQFF
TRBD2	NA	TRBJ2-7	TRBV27	TGTGCCAGCAGTCCGCGAGCGGGAGGAGCCTACGAGCAGTACTTC	CASSPRAGGAYEQYF
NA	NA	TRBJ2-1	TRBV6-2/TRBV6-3	TGTGCCAGCAGTTACGGTTCGCGGGTCCCCTACAATGAGCAGTTCTTC	CASSYGSRVPYNEQFF
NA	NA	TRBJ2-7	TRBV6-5	TGTGCCAGCAGTCCCGACAGGTACCTCTACGAGCAGTACTTC	CASSPDRYLYEQYF
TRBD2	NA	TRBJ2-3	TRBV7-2	TGTGCCAGCAGCTCCCTAGCGGGGGGCCGAGAGGCGCAGTATTTT	CASSSLAGGREAQYF
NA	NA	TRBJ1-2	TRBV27	TGTGCCCCAGTACCCGGCAGTGGGCCATCTAACTATGGCTACACCTTC	CAPVPGSGPSNYGYTF
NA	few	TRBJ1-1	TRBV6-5	TGTGCCAGCAGCCAAACGACGTTGGCGGGACGTATCTTT	CASSQTTLAGRIF
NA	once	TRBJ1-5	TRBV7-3	TGTGCCAGCAGCCAATTGCCCGGACAGAATCAGCCCCAGCATTTT	CASSQLPGQNQPQHF
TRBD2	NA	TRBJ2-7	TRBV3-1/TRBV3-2	TGTGCCAGCAGCCAGGGGGGACTAGCGGGCGAGCAGTACTTC	CASSQGGLAGEQYF
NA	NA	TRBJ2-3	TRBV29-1	TGCAGCGTAGCAGAGGTTAGGACAGATACGCAGTATTTT	CSVAEVRTDTQYF
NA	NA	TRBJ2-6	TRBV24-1	TGTGCCACCACAGGGTCCGGGGCCAACGTCCTGACTTTC	CATTGSGANVLTF
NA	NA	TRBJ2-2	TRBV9	TGTGCCAGCAGCGTAAACAGGGCGGGCACCGGGGAGCTGTTTTTT	CASSVNRAGTGELFF
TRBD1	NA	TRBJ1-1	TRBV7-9	TGTGCCAGCAGCTGGGGACAGGAGAACACTGAAGCTTTCTTT	CASSWGQENTEAFF
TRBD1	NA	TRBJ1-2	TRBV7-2	TGTGCCAGCAGCTTAGGGACAGGGCCCTATGGCTACACCTTC	CASSLGTGPYGYTF
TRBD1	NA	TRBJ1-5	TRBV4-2	TGTGCCAGCAGCCAAGAGATTACGGGACAGGGGGATCAGCCCCAGCATTTT	CASSQEITGQGDQPQHF
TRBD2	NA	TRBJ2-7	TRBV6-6	TGTGCCAGCAGTAACGGGGGACTAGCGGTCTACGAGCAGTACTTC	CASSNGGLAVYEQYF
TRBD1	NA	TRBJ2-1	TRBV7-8	TGTGCCAGCAGCCCGACGGGCAGGGGGCGCGGGTCCTACAATGAGCAGTTCTTC	CASSPTGRGRGSYNEQFF
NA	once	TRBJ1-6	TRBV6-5	TGTGCCAGCAGTCGAGGGATTGGAAATTCACCCCTCCACTTT	CASSRGIGNSPLHF
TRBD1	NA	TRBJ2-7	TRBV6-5	TGTGCCAGCAGTTACAGGCCAGGGGGTTACGAGCAGTACTTC	CASSYRPGGYEQYF
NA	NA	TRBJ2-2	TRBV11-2	TGTGCCAGCACGGAGTCCAGGAACACCGGGGAGCTGTTTTTT	CASTESRNTGELFF
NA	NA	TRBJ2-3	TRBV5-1	TGCGCCAGCAGCCCGGTACTTCACGAGGGCGCAGATACGCAGTATTTT	CASSPVLHEGADTQYF
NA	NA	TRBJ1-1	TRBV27	TGTGCCAGCAGTTTACTAGCGGTTATGAACACTGAAGCTTTCTTT	CASSLLAVMNTEAFF
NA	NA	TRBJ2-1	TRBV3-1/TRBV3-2	TGTGCCAGCAGCCAAGATGACGCAGGCAATGAGCAGTTCTTC	CASSQDDAGNEQFF
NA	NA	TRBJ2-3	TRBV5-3	TGTGCCAGAAGCTTGGGCAGGGGAGGGTCCGTGGGCACAGATACGCAGTATTTT	CARSLGRGGSVGTDTQYF
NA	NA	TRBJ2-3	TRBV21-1	TGTGCCAGCAGAGACGAGGGATACACAGATACGCAGTATTTT	CASRDEGYTDTQYF
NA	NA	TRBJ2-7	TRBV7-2	TGTGCCAGCAGCTTAGTCGGAGGGTTCGAGCAGTACTTC	CASSLVGGFEQYF
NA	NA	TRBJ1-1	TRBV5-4	TGTGCCAGCAGCCGGACACAGGGGAACACTGAAGCTTTCTTT	CASSRTQGNTEAFF
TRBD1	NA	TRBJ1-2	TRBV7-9	TGTGCCAGCAGTCTTCCGGGACAGGGAGATGGCTACACCTTC	CASSLPGQGDGYTF
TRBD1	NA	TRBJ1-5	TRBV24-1	TGTGCCACCAGTGATCACACCGGGACAGGGGGAAATCAGCCCCAGCATTTT	CATSDHTGTGGNQPQHF
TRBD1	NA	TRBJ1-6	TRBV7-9	TGTGCCAGCAGCTTCCCACAGGGGGAGTATTCACCCCTCCACTTT	CASSFPQGEYSPLHF
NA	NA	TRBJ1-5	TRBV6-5	TGTGCCAGCAGTTACGGTGGGGCCAATCAGCCCCAGCATTTT	CASSYGGANQPQHF
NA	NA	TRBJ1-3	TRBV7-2	TGTGCCAGCAGCTTAGAGACAGTATCCGCCTCTGGAAACACCATATATTTT	CASSLETVSASGNTIYF
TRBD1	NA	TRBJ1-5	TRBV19	TGTGCCAGTAGTGGGGGGACAGGAGGTCTCCTGAGCAATCAGCCCCAGCATTTT	CASSGGTGGLLSNQPQHF